One sample yielded the 10 T cell receptor beta chains listed below, sequenced in a study. TCRdb reprocessed the 5' RACE reads with MiXCR, giving one entry per CDR3 protein. The data show 35,000 to 50,000 distinct CDR3 sequences, roughly 31% seen once. Sequenced sample: tumor-infiltrating memory CD4+ T cells sorted from the breast tumor. The sample's subset: memory CD4+ T cells, CD4+CD45RO+CD25-. The receptors shown here come from a female donor with breast cancer.

The table lists this clonotype with a few counts. The chain links TRBV7-2 to TRBJ2-5; TRBD2 agrees at 7 bases. The CDR3 extends over 14 amino acids. The J segment lost 3 bases and the V segment lost 1 base, leaving 2 bases of the junction unmatched. Germline assignment: CDR1 SGHTA and CDR2 FQGNSA. The CDR3 nucleotides read TGTGCCAGCAGCTTAGGTGGGACTAAAGAGACCCAGTACTTC. Encoded protein: CASSLGGTKETQYF.

The V and J genes are TRBV20-1 and TRBJ2-5, with D possibly TRBD1 on 6 matching bases. Germline V CDR1 and CDR2: DFQATT, SNEGSKA (reference sequence). This CDR3 is built from 13 residues. Trimming pared 6 bases from V and 4 bases from J, leaving 15 bases between. This CDR3 is CSATQGQGETQYF. The CDR3 bases are TGCAGTGCCACCCAGGGGCAGGGAGAGACCCAGTACTTC.

The chain links TRBV6-5 to TRBJ1-6; D remains unclear. Germline CDR1 MNHEY, CDR2 SVGAGI. There are 14 residues in the CDR3. Trimming stripped 2 bases from V and 10 bases from J, with 12 bases between. The DNA for the CDR3 is TGTGCCAGCAGTTACCGGCCGCCGACGTCACCCCTCCACTTT. Protein: CASSYRPPTSPLHF.

A remark on this clonotype: The junction and the germline gene differ at one end; a read error may be behind it. V is TRBV10-3 and J is TRBJ2-7; D is possibly TRBD1 (6 bases). The CDR3 extends over 14 amino acids. The germline gives CDR1 ENHRY, CDR2 SYGVKD. CDR3 DNA sequence: TGTACCATCAGTGAGGGGGTTAGCTCCTACGAGCAGTACTTC. Residues: CTISEGVSSYEQYF.

V usage is TRBV10-3 and J usage is TRBJ1-5, with no clear D. There are 13 residues in the CDR3. The ends were cut back, 8 bases at V and 1 base at J, with 9 bases in the middle. Germline-derived CDR1 and CDR2 are ENHRY and SYGVKD. In nucleotides, the CDR3 is TGTGCCATCGGGTATGGCAGCAATCAGCCCCAGCATTTT. Translating gives CAIGYGSNQPQHF.

V is TRBV4-1 and J is TRBJ1-6; 10 bases are shared with TRBD1. From germline, CDR1 is MGHRA and CDR2 YSYEKL. The CDR3 is 14 amino acids. J gave up 8 bases and V 6 bases, and 4 bases lay outside the gene matches. CDR3 in amino acids: CASRPGQGYSPLHF. CDR3 sequence (DNA): TGCGCCAGCAGACCGGGACAGGGGTATTCACCCCTCCACTTT.

This clonotype showed up just a few times. The chain uses TRBV20-1 and TRBJ2-1, with TRBD2 identical over 13 bases. Germline CDR1 DFQATT, CDR2 SNEGSKA (reference sequence). CDR3 size: 14 residues. V shed 4 bases and J 5 bases; nucleotides not matched to a gene: 2. The CDR3 sequence is CSAIGTSGNNEQFF. CDR3 in DNA: TGCAGTGCTATCGGGACTAGCGGGAACAATGAGCAGTTCTTC.

Turning to this clonotype: Possible read error: a much larger clone is one base away. The chain recombines TRBV5-5 with TRBJ1-5, with D perhaps TRBD1 (6 bases). The germline V gene has CDR1 SGHKS and CDR2 YYEKEE (reference sequence). The CDR3 consists of 13 residues. V was cut by 2 bases and J by 10 bases, with 13 bases left in between. DNA of the CDR3: TGTGCCAGCAGCTTAGGGGGGATGTGCCCCCAGCATTTT. Translating it yields CASSLGGMCPQHF.

This clonotype was detected many times. The chain uses TRBV9 and TRBJ2-5; D ambiguous. This CDR3 spans 15 amino acids. Germline V gene sequence: CDR1 SGDLS, CDR2 YYNGEE. Trimming left V 2 bases short and J 1 base short, with 12 bases between. CDR3 residues: CASSVTMGPQETQYF. CDR3 nucleotides: TGTGCCAGCAGCGTTACGATGGGCCCCCAAGAGACCCAGTACTTC.

This chain links TRBV20-1 with TRBJ2-3; the match to TRBD2 covers 14 bases. J was trimmed by 3 bases and V by 6 bases; bases with no gene match: 5. CDR3 size: 15 residues. Germline V gives CDR1 DFQATT, CDR2 SNEGSKA (reference sequence). CDR3 sequence: CSAMGTSGGTDTQYF. The CDR3 DNA is TGCAGTGCGATGGGGACTAGCGGGGGTACAGATACGCAGTATTTT.